This T cell receptor beta chain comes out of a study of blood T cells in healthy people across ages. V was trimmed by 3 bases and J by 4 bases, leaving 14 bases between them. This CDR3 region has 15 residues. Germline V gene sequence: CDR1 KGHSH, CDR2 LQKENI. PCR was performed a second time for roughly 6 to 12 cycles using a sample-barcoded 5' primer and a J-beta primer mix. Each of the cDNA molecules was tagged by a template-switch adaptor with 12 random nucleotides. Via MiXCR, TCRdb re-called the 5' RACE reads, giving one row per CDR3 protein. The sample consists of about 800,000 distinct CDR3 sequences, 25% of them appearing once. The sample was also reused in another study, on T cells of mothers and their children.

The chain has TRBV18 and TRBJ2-3, with a weak D call TRBD2 (6 bases). The sequence derives from a boy aged 5 to 17 in good health. The sample consisted of blood. The CDR3 spells CASSPVRETADTQYF. The CDR3 DNA sequence: TGTGCCAGCTCACCTGTACGGGAGACGGCAGATACGCAGTATTTT.